This entry lists 28 T cell receptor beta chains sequenced from one sample in a study of cytomegalovirus exposure and HLA in healthy donors. A multiplex PCR was run with 60 Vbeta primers and 13 Jbeta primers. The method was immunoSEQ multiplex PCR; TCRdb's version includes in-frame clones alone and lacks a portion of them. There are about 150,000 clones in the sample; approximately 80% occur only once, and 5.5% to 6.5% lies in the top ten. Sequencing used PBMCs. These receptors all come from a woman in her thirties or forties in good health and CMV-seropositive.

This chain joins TRBV11-2 and TRBJ2-3; TRBD2 agrees at 13 bases. There are 15 residues in the CDR3. Unmatched junction bases numbered 4, after V lost 6 bases and J lost 4 bases. CDR1 and CDR2 (germline): SGHAT, FQNNGV. The CDR3: CASRLLAGGADTQYF. DNA for the CDR3: TGTGCCAGCAGATTACTAGCGGGAGGGGCAGATACGCAGTATTTT.

This chain links TRBV10-3 with TRBJ1-2, with 7 bases identical to TRBD1. Germline V gene sequence: CDR1 ENHRY, CDR2 SYGVKD. This CDR3 has 13 amino acids. Trimming cost V 6 bases and J 3 bases; bases outside gene matches: 4. CDR3 loop: CAIRSGTDYGYTF. CDR3 DNA sequence: TGTGCCATCAGGTCCGGGACAGACTATGGCTACACCTTC.

The V call is TRBV7-9, the J call TRBJ2-7; D perhaps matches TRBD2 (6 bases). The CDR3 runs 15 residues. Trimming removed 4 bases from V and 2 bases from J, with 15 bases in between. CDR1 SEHNR and CDR2 FQNEAQ come from the germline V gene (reference sequence). CDR3 sequence reads: CASSSAWDFPYEQYF. The CDR3 coding sequence is TGTGCCAGCAGCTCAGCTTGGGACTTTCCCTACGAGCAGTACTTC.

V gene TRBV7-9 combines with J gene TRBJ2-3, with D tentatively TRBD2 (6 bases). CDR3 length: 11 residues. Germline CDR1 is SEHNR and CDR2 is FQNEAQ (reference sequence). Trimming stripped 6 bases from V and 5 bases from J, with 6 bases between. This CDR3 is CASRGGDTQYF. The DNA for the CDR3 is TGTGCCAGCAGGGGGGGAGATACGCAGTATTTT.

With respect to this clone: Other nucleotide sequences from this sample produce the same CDR3. The CDR3 coding sequence is TGCGCCAGCAGCTTGGACGGTTACGAGCAGTACTTC. Its protein is CASSLDGYEQYF. The chain employs TRBV5-1 and TRBJ2-7, with no clear D. The V and J ends lost 0 bases and 4 bases respectively, with 5 bases between them. Germline values: CDR1 SGHRS, CDR2 YFSETQ. The CDR3 is 12 amino acids.

This chain links TRBV6-6 with TRBJ2-7, with D perhaps matching TRBD2 (6 bases). V gave up 5 bases and J gave up 3 bases, with 14 bases separating them. The length of the CDR3 is 14 residues. From germline, CDR1 is MNHNY and CDR2 SVGAGI (reference sequence). The CDR3 nucleotides are TGTGCCAGCAGTGACCCGGGACTTCTCTACGAGCAGTACTTC. Amino acids: CASSDPGLLYEQYF.

This chain joins TRBV29-1 and TRBJ2-7; D ambiguous. V lost 4 bases to trimming and J lost 4 bases, with 11 bases between them. Germline lookup yields CDR1 SQVTM and CDR2 ANQGSEA. The CDR3 length is 12 residues. CDR3 sequence reads: CSVVGTVYEQYF. The CDR3 nucleotides read TGCAGCGTTGTTGGTACGGTTTACGAGCAGTACTTC.

The chain's CDR3 is CASSLGLAGLSSYEQYF. CDR3 DNA: TGTGCCAGCAGCTTAGGTCTAGCGGGTCTGAGCTCCTACGAGCAGTACTTC. This chain links TRBV7-2 with TRBJ2-7; 8 positions match TRBD2. There are 17 residues in the CDR3. V lost 1 base to trimming and J lost 0 bases; unmatched junction nucleotides: 8. Per the germline V gene, CDR1 is SGHTA and CDR2 is FQGNSA. Together with reference TRBV7-2 and TRBJ2-7, the CDR3 gives the full variable domain: GAGVSQSPSNKVTEKGKDVELRCDPISGHTALYWYRQSLGQGLEFLIYFQGNSAPDKSGLPSDRFSAERTGGSVSTLTIQRTQQEDSAVYLCASSLGLAGLSSYEQYFGPGTRLTVT.

This clone was detected a few times. The V and J genes are TRBV7-3 and TRBJ2-1; 7 nucleotides align to TRBD2. The J segment lost 0 bases and the V segment lost 4 bases, leaving 6 bases of the junction unmatched. The CDR3 has 16 amino acids. Germline values: CDR1 SGHTA, CDR2 FQGTGA. The CDR3 here is CASSSSSGSSYNEQFF. The CDR3 DNA is TGTGCCAGCAGCTCCTCTAGCGGTAGCTCCTACAATGAGCAGTTCTTC.

This clone was recorded once. CDR3 nucleotides: TGTGCCAGCTCACCACTAAGTCAGGGCGGCACTGAAGCTTTCTTT. Encoded protein: CASSPLSQGGTEAFF. The genes are TRBV18 and TRBJ1-1; TRBD1 might be the D (5 bases). From germline, CDR1 is KGHSH and CDR2 LQKENI. V was trimmed by 1 base and J by 4 bases, leaving 13 bases between them. This CDR3 spans 15 amino acids.

This chain joins TRBV2 and TRBJ2-5, with 12 bases fitting TRBD1. V shed 6 bases, J shed 4 bases, and the junction held 6 bases outside the gene matches. CDR1 SNHLY and CDR2 FYNNEI come from the germline V gene. This CDR3 spans 15 amino acids. The CDR3 here is CASRGQGAVGETQYF. CDR3 DNA sequence: TGTGCCAGCAGGGGACAGGGGGCAGTTGGAGAGACCCAGTACTTC.

J is TRBJ1-2 and V is TRBV2; possibly TRBD1 for D (6 bases). The CDR3 runs to 18 residues. V was cut by 2 bases and J by 1 base, with 20 bases left in between. The V gene's germline CDR1 is SNHLY and CDR2 FYNNEI. CDR3 protein: CASSEIALQGTNNYGYTF. The CDR3 coding sequence is TGTGCCAGCAGTGAAATAGCATTGCAGGGGACAAATAACTATGGCTACACCTTC.

The rearrangement links TRBV28 to TRBJ2-2; the D gene is possibly TRBD2 (5 bases). This CDR3 comprises 15 residues. The V end lost 2 bases, the J end lost 2 bases, and 9 bases lay between the germline ends. Per germline, CDR1 MDHEN and CDR2 SYDVKM. CDR3 protein: CASSLASLNTGELFF. CDR3 DNA: TGTGCCAGCAGTTTAGCTAGCCTAAACACCGGGGAGCTGTTTTTT.

The V call is TRBV28, the J call TRBJ1-4, with 8 nucleotides matching TRBD1. The V and J ends lost 2 bases and 8 bases, in that order; junction bases with no gene match: 7. The CDR3 extends over 15 amino acids. Germline lookup yields CDR1 MDHEN and CDR2 SYDVKM. CDR3 residues: CASSLIPQGGEKLFF. CDR3 nucleotides: TGTGCCAGCAGTTTAATACCACAGGGGGGAGAAAAACTGTTTTTT. The full variable domain, with the rest looked up from reference TRBV28 and TRBJ1-4, is DVKVTQSSRYLVKRTGEKVFLECVQDMDHENMFWYRQDPGLGLRLIYFSYDVKMKEKGDIPEGYSVSREKKERFSLILESASTNQTSMYLCASSLIPQGGEKLFFGSGTQLSVL.

This clone appeared a few times. This specimen includes other DNA sequences encoding the same CDR3. This chain uses TRBV18 with TRBJ2-3; 7 positions agree with TRBD1. The V segment lost 3 bases and the J segment 3 bases; nucleotides outside the gene matches: 6. The CDR3 totals 15 residues. Germline V gene sequence: CDR1 KGHSH, CDR2 LQKENI. The CDR3 DNA reads as TGTGCCAGCTCACCCAGACAGGGTTCTACAGATACGCAGTATTTT. Translated: CASSPRQGSTDTQYF. Variable domain in full (rest from reference TRBV18 and TRBJ2-3): NAGVMQNPRHLVRRRGQEARLRCSPMKGHSHVYWYRQLPEEGLKFMVYLQKENIIDESGMPKERFSAEFPKEGPSILRIQQVVRGDSAAYFCASSPRQGSTDTQYFGPGTRLTVL.

This chain joins TRBV25-1 and TRBJ2-5; a possible D gene is TRBD1 (6 bases). Germline V gene sequence: CDR1 MGHDK, CDR2 SYGVNS. This CDR3 has 14 residues. V was pared by 4 bases and J by 5 bases, with 14 bases between. The CDR3 DNA follows: TGTGCCAGCAGTGGCCCAGGGGAGTCGGAGACCCAGTACTTC. Protein product: CASSGPGESETQYF.

This clone was detected only a few times. The gene calls are TRBV6-6 and TRBJ1-1; no clear D gene. V lost 0 bases and J 9 bases, leaving 8 bases between the germline ends. CDR1 MNHNY and CDR2 SVGAGI come from the germline V gene (reference sequence). This CDR3 region has 12 residues. In DNA form, the CDR3 reads TGTGCCAGCAGTTACTCTACAGTCCAAGCTTTCTTT. Translation gives CASSYSTVQAFF.

The V gene is TRBV13, the J gene TRBJ2-1; D gene ambiguous. This CDR3 is built from 13 residues. With 1 base removed from V and 3 bases from J, the gap between germline ends came to 4 bases. Per the germline V gene, CDR1 is PRHDT and CDR2 is FYEKMQ (reference sequence). The CDR3 protein is CASSLDYYNEQFF. The CDR3 DNA is TGTGCCAGCAGCTTAGACTACTACAATGAGCAGTTCTTC.

The CDR3 DNA is TGTGCCAGTAGTTCAACTAGCGGAGGCTACAATGAGCAGTTCTTC. Amino acids: CASSSTSGGYNEQFF. V and J are TRBV19 and TRBJ2-1, with 8 bases that match TRBD2. The V gene's germline CDR1 is LNHDA and CDR2 SQIVND (reference sequence). This CDR3 has 15 residues. Trimming removed 5 bases from V and 3 bases from J; junction bases left unmatched: 6.

This rearrangement joins TRBV21-1 to TRBJ2-7; no DNA check was done on the table's D call, TRBD2. TRBV21-1 is listed as a pseudogene. There are 10 residues in the CDR3. The CDR3 nucleotides are TGTGCCAGCTCTGAGCCTCAGCAGTACTTC. Its translation: CASSEPQQYF.

The chain links TRBV7-6 to TRBJ1-2, with 9 bases lining up with TRBD1. With V trimmed by 6 bases and J by 8 bases, 7 bases remained unmatched. Germline CDR1 SGHVS, CDR2 FNYEAQ. CDR3 length equals 13 residues. The CDR3 reads CASRSRQGEGYTF. CDR3 nucleotide sequence: TGTGCCAGCAGGAGTAGACAGGGGGAGGGCTACACCTTC. The variable domain in full, with the rest retrieved from reference TRBV7-6 and TRBJ1-2, is GAGVSQSPRYKVTKRGQDVALRCDPISGHVSLYWYRQALGQGPEFLTYFNYEAQQDKSGLPNDRFSAERPEGSISTLTIQRTEQRDSAMYRCASRSRQGEGYTFGSGTRLTVV.

Note on this clone: Other DNA sequences in this specimen translate into the identical CDR3. The chain has TRBV6-5 and TRBJ1-2; D is uncertain. Germline values: CDR1 MNHEY, CDR2 SVGAGI. The CDR3 contains 14 residues. V was trimmed by 8 bases and J by 5 bases, leaving 18 bases between them. The CDR3 region has the DNA TGTGCCAGCGCCGAGTCGGCGGGCCCGTATGGCTACACCTTC. Translated, it gives CASAESAGPYGYTF.

V usage is TRBV28 and J usage is TRBJ2-1, with 8 bases fitting TRBD1. The CDR3 totals 14 residues. The J segment lost 7 bases and the V segment lost 8 bases, leaving 10 bases of the junction unmatched. CDR1 is MDHEN and CDR2 is SYDVKM in the germline V gene. The CDR3 region has the DNA TGTGCCAGCGTTCGGTCAGGGGGCAAAAATGAGCAGTTCTTC. Protein product: CASVRSGGKNEQFF.

In this sample, this clone turned up once. The genes are TRBV27 and TRBJ2-3; D is perhaps TRBD1 (5 bases). The CDR3 contains 15 residues. Trimming cost V 0 bases and J 3 bases, with 10 bases left between them. In germline, CDR1 is MNHEY, CDR2 SMNVEV (reference sequence). This CDR3 is CASSLSVQGTDTQYF. DNA for the CDR3: TGTGCCAGCAGTTTATCGGTCCAGGGTACAGATACGCAGTATTTT.

The V call is TRBV19, the J call TRBJ2-3, with D tentatively TRBD2 (6 bases). V gave up 3 bases and J gave up 5 bases, with 9 bases separating them. The CDR3 is 13 amino acids. Germline V CDR1 and CDR2: LNHDA, SQIVND (reference sequence). The CDR3 spells CASSITGRDTQYF. The CDR3, as DNA: TGTGCCAGTAGTATTACCGGGAGAGATACGCAGTATTTT.

The CDR3 reads CASTRTSGIGETQYF. The CDR3 nucleotides are TGTGCCAGCACCCGGACTAGCGGGATTGGGGAGACCCAGTACTTC. V gene TRBV9 combines with J gene TRBJ2-5; 12 nucleotides line up with TRBD2. Germline CDR1 and CDR2: SGDLS and YYNGEE. The CDR3 length is 15 residues. Germline trimming cut 6 bases from V and 5 bases from J; bases unmatched to any gene: 8.

V and J are TRBV11-2 and TRBJ2-7; 10 positions agree with TRBD2. The ends lost 3 bases at V and 0 bases at J; junction bases unmatched: 5. The CDR3 is 16 residues long. Per germline, CDR1 SGHAT and CDR2 FQNNGV. CDR3 sequence: CASSLGGLAPSYEQYF. As DNA, the CDR3 is TGTGCCAGCAGCTTGGGGGGACTAGCGCCCTCCTACGAGCAGTACTTC.

The CDR3 DNA follows: TGTGCCAGCAGTGACGGCCGGGGGGAATACGAGCAGTACTTC. Translating gives CASSDGRGEYEQYF. The V call is TRBV11-1, the J call TRBJ2-7; 7 positions agree with TRBD2. The CDR3 loop spans 14 amino acids. V was clipped by 6 bases and J by 4 bases; unmatched bases: 9. Germline CDR1 reads SGHAT; CDR2 reads FQDESV (reference sequence).